A selection of T cell receptor beta chains follows, all from one sample in a study of blood T cell repertoires in COVID-19. Profiled with immunoSEQ multiplex PCR; TCRdb holds only in-frame clones, not every one. The table lists roughly 150,000 clones, just under 90% of them singletons. Sequencing was carried out using peripheral blood. The receptors were sampled from a woman aged 65 to 85 with COVID-19, enrolled during active disease. CDR3s include the opening cysteine and the closing phenylalanine or tryptophan.

V: TRBV27
J: TRBJ1-6
CDR3: CASSRNNSPLHF

V: TRBV5-4
J: TRBJ1-2
CDR3: CASSSTLVGGRSFNYGYTF

V: TRBV7-3
J: TRBJ2-4
CDR3: CASSLTSENIQYF

V: TRBV7-8
J: TRBJ2-5
CDR3: CASSLRTGQEETQYF

V: TRBV25-1
J: TRBJ2-1
CDR3: CASSRTGQRWVNEQFF

V: TRBV2
J: TRBJ2-5
CDR3: CASSFDRNQETQYF

V: TRBV5-1
J: TRBJ2-5
CDR3: CASSLSGDGAETQYF

V: TRBV2
J: TRBJ1-2
CDR3: CASKESSNYGYTF

V: TRBV28
J: TRBJ1-6
CDR3: CASTLRGTLNSPLHF

V: TRBV7-2
J: TRBJ1-2
CDR3: CASSLEGLYGYTF

V: TRBV6-1
J: TRBJ1-5
CDR3: CASSEDLLLFSGGGSQPQHF

V: TRBV27
J: TRBJ1-6
CDR3: CASSPPFSYNSPLHF

V: TRBV19
J: TRBJ2-3
CDR3: CASRLAGTDTQYF

V: TRBV25-1
J: TRBJ1-1
CDR3: CASSVTGGTEAFF

V: TRBV11-2
J: TRBJ1-2
CDR3: CASSLGARGNGGYTF

V: TRBV9
J: TRBJ2-1
CDR3: CASTDFDASGHNEQFF

V: TRBV3-1/TRBV3-2
J: TRBJ2-5
CDR3: CASSRRTGGEETQYF

V: TRBV9
J: TRBJ1-2
CDR3: CASSLSGGLNSNYGYTF

V: TRBV2
J: TRBJ1-5
CDR3: CASSGSGYQPQHF

V: TRBV5-6
J: TRBJ2-7
CDR3: CASSFPGTGFEQYF

V: TRBV5-5
J: TRBJ1-1
CDR3: CASTPRGGIEAFF

V: TRBV28
J: TRBJ1-3
CDR3: CASSLWAGGRDTIYF

V: TRBV3-1/TRBV3-2
J: TRBJ1-3
CDR3: CASSRLPDSGNTIYF

V: TRBV10-3
J: TRBJ1-3
CDR3: CAISESAGTGNTIYF

V: TRBV27
J: TRBJ2-2
CDR3: CASSGGGRRNTGELFF

V: TRBV5-1
J: TRBJ2-7
CDR3: CASSSHYEQYF

V: TRBV18
J: TRBJ1-5
CDR3: CASSPPGTGGVGNQPQHF

V: TRBV15
J: TRBJ1-2
CDR3: CATRGDRGSDYGYTF

V: TRBV28
J: TRBJ1-1
CDR3: CASRPGGTEAFF

V: TRBV7-2
J: TRBJ2-5
CDR3: CASSLVGGRETQYF

V: TRBV30
J: TRBJ2-3
CDR3: CAWSVPLGGDTQYF

V: TRBV7-2
J: TRBJ2-5
CDR3: CASSLWRGQETQYF